These 14 T cell receptor beta chains were all obtained from the same sample, sequenced in a study of technical replicates of blood from a few donors (dated by TCRdb to between 2016 and 2019). The library was made by the immunoSEQ multiplex PCR assay. Here the immuneACCESS table is served through TCRdb, limited to in-frame sequences with V and J called. Missing clones are a known gap in these copies; in checked studies unresolved V genes cover under half, and the rest lacks a known reason. The sample table shows tens of thousands of clones, and about 89% are seen once. Together, the top ten hold approximately 0.3% of the sample. The sequenced material came from T cells isolated from PBMCs. These receptors came from a human donor in good health.

The chain combines TRBV5-1 with TRBJ2-5; TRBD1 aligns across 7 bases. V was clipped by 10 bases and J by 1 base; unmatched bases: 4. Germline lookup yields CDR1 SGHRS and CDR2 YFSETQ. This CDR3 has 12 residues. CDR3 bases: TGCGCCGGACGGGACAGCCAAGAGACCCAGTACTTC. The encoded protein is CAGRDSQETQYF.

The chain recombines TRBV30 with TRBJ2-1, with 11 bases aligning to TRBD2. Per the germline V gene, CDR1 is GTSNPN and CDR2 is SVGIG (reference sequence). V was pared by 4 bases and J by 15 bases, with 8 bases of the junction left unmatched. The CDR3 loop spans 12 amino acids. The CDR3 coding sequence is TGTGCCTGGATCGGTAGCGGGGGGGCCGGGTTCTTC. Encoded protein: CAWIGSGGAGFF. Together with reference TRBV30 and TRBJ2-1, the CDR3 gives the full variable domain: SQTIHQWPATLVQPVGSPLSLECTVEGTSNPNLYWYRQAAGRGLQLLFYSVGIGQISSEVPQNLSASRPQDRQFILSSKKLLLSDSGFYLCAWIGSGGAGFFGPGTRLTVL.

The chain carries TRBV4-1 and TRBJ2-5; 14 nucleotides agree with TRBD2. The CDR3 sequence is 18 residues long. Trimming removed 6 bases from V and 6 bases from J; junction bases left unmatched: 15. CDR1 and CDR2 from the germline V gene are MGHRA and YSYEKL. The CDR3, as DNA: TGCGCCAGCAGGACGGGGCCGTCCGGGACTAGCGGGAGACAGACCCAGTACTTC. Translating it yields CASRTGPSGTSGRQTQYF.

V and J are TRBV4-1 and TRBJ2-7; D is perhaps TRBD2 (6 bases). CDR1 is MGHRA and CDR2 is YSYEKL in the germline V gene. The germline V and J ends were trimmed by 1 base and 0 bases, with 10 bases remaining between them. The CDR3 is made up of 15 amino acids. Here the CDR3 reads CASSQASGFSYEQYF. Here the CDR3 DNA reads TGCGCCAGCAGCCAAGCGAGCGGGTTCTCCTACGAGCAGTACTTC.

The chain combines TRBV7-3 with TRBJ2-2; no firm D call. Germline-derived CDR1 and CDR2 are SGHTA and FQGTGA. Trimming shortened V by 2 bases and J by 0 bases, and 7 bases separated the two germline ends. The CDR3 runs to 15 residues. The CDR3 nucleotides read TGTGCCAGCAGCTTAGCGGTCGCGAACACCGGGGAGCTGTTTTTT. Residues: CASSLAVANTGELFF.

The V gene is TRBV19, the J gene TRBJ2-7, with a weak D call TRBD2 (6 bases). The V gene's germline CDR1 is LNHDA and CDR2 SQIVND (reference sequence). CDR3 length: 13 amino acids. Trimming left V 6 bases short and J 4 bases short, with 13 bases between. The CDR3 DNA reads TGTGCCAGTAGCGCTGGGGGGAATTACGAGCAGTACTTC. It is translated as CASSAGGNYEQYF.

The rearrangement joins TRBV21-1 to TRBJ2-1; TRBD2 is the table's D call and was not checked against the DNA. TRBV21-1 is a known pseudogene. This CDR3 is 20 amino acids long. CDR3: CASSKESRGTSSSSYNEQFF. The CDR3 DNA follows: TGTGCCAGCAGCAAAGAGAGCCGAGGGACTAGCAGTAGCTCCTACAATGAGCAGTTCTTC.

This clone was observed once. This chain uses TRBV6-1 with TRBJ1-4; TRBD1 matches 8 bases. The germline V gene encodes CDR1 MNHNS and CDR2 SASEGT. The CDR3 loop spans 18 amino acids. V lost 0 bases to trimming and J lost 6 bases; unmatched junction nucleotides: 12. Here the CDR3 reads CASSEALSGETGDEKLFF. The CDR3 nucleotides read TGTGCCAGCAGTGAAGCGCTAAGTGGGGAGACAGGGGATGAAAAACTGTTTTTT.

The gene calls are TRBV6-5 and TRBJ1-5, with 10 bases that match TRBD1. Germline lookup yields CDR1 MNHEY and CDR2 SVGAGI. The CDR3 has 15 residues. J gave up 4 bases and V 4 bases, and 4 bases lay outside the gene matches. CDR3 DNA sequence: TGTGCCAGCAGTTTTTCGGGACAGGGGAATCAGCCCCAGCATTTT. The encoded protein is CASSFSGQGNQPQHF.

The J gene is TRBJ2-3, the V gene TRBV5-1; a weak D match, TRBD2 (7 bases). Deletions cut 1 base from V and 4 bases from J, with 19 bases between. Germline CDR1 and CDR2: SGHRS and YFSETQ. The CDR3 runs 17 residues. The DNA of the CDR3 is TGCGCCAGCAGCTTGAGGGGGGGGCCGTTAGACGCAGATACGCAGTATTTT. It is translated as CASSLRGGPLDADTQYF.

This clone was counted only a few times. The V call is TRBV7-8, the J call TRBJ1-1, with D perhaps matching TRBD1 (5 bases). Per the germline V gene, CDR1 is SGHVS and CDR2 is FQNEAQ. This CDR3 is 16 amino acids long. V shed 2 bases and J shed 1 base, with 14 bases lying between them. CDR3 in DNA: TGTGCCAGCAGCTTACGCCAGGGCAGAACGAACACTGAAGCTTTCTTT. Translation gives CASSLRQGRTNTEAFF. Using reference TRBV7-8 and TRBJ1-1 for the parts outside the CDR3, the full variable domain is GAGVSQSPRYKVAKRGQDVALRCDPISGHVSLFWYQQALGQGPEFLTYFQNEAQLDKSGLPSDRFFAERPEGSVSTLKIQRTQQEDSAVYLCASSLRQGRTNTEAFFGQGTRLTVV.

This chain uses TRBV6-4 with TRBJ2-3; the match to TRBD1 covers 8 bases. Trimming cost V 2 bases and J 2 bases; bases outside gene matches: 12. CDR3 size: 18 residues. Germline V gives CDR1 MRHNA, CDR2 SNTAGT. Here the CDR3 reads CASSDRPTGGQITDTQYF. As DNA, the CDR3 is TGTGCCAGCAGTGACCGGCCCACAGGGGGACAAATCACAGATACGCAGTATTTT.

This chain connects TRBV5-1 to TRBJ2-5; a possible D gene is TRBD2 (5 bases). Germline CDR1 and CDR2: SGHRS and YFSETQ. The V end was cut by 0 bases, the J end by 2 bases, with 11 bases between. CDR3 size: 15 residues. For the CDR3, the DNA is TGCGCCAGCAGCTTGGGGGGTAGCGAACAAGAGACCCAGTACTTC. Its protein product is CASSLGGSEQETQYF.

This clone showed up just once. The V call is TRBV10-3, the J call TRBJ1-2; tentative D call: TRBD1 (6 bases). V was pared by 5 bases and J by 6 bases, with 10 bases between. CDR1 is ENHRY and CDR2 is SYGVKD in the germline V gene. There are 12 residues in the CDR3. DNA for the CDR3: TGTGCCATCAGTCAGGGGCGTGATGGCTACACCTTC. Translated: CAISQGRDGYTF.